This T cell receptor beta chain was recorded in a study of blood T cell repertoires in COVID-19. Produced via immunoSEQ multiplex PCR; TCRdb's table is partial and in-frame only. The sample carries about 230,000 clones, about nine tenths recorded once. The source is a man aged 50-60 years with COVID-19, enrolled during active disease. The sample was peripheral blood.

This CDR3 is CAWNRAGGTGELFF. CDR3 bases: TGTGCCTGGAATCGAGCGGGAGGGACCGGGGAGCTGTTTTTT. The rearrangement joins TRBV30 to TRBJ2-2; 10 bases agree with TRBD2. The CDR3 length is 14 residues. V gave up 4 bases and J gave up 5 bases; unmatched junction bases: 4. Germline V CDR1 and CDR2: GTSNPN, SVGIG (reference sequence).